These 19 T cell receptor beta chains originate from one sample sequenced in a study of cytomegalovirus exposure and HLA in healthy donors. The PCR used 60 Vbeta and 13 Jbeta primers. Using immunoSEQ multiplex PCR, the repertoire was profiled, and TCRdb retains in-frame clones only, with some absent. The sample contains 100,000 to 150,000 clones, around 80% of which appear only once. Material for sequencing was PBMCs. These receptors all come from a man in his thirties or forties in good health and CMV-seronegative.

V usage is TRBV25-1 and J usage is TRBJ2-1; TRBD2 matches at 11 bases. J gave up 4 bases and V 2 bases, and 7 bases lay outside the gene matches. CDR1 is MGHDK and CDR2 is SYGVNS in the germline V gene. The CDR3 covers 17 residues. CDR3 region: CASSERFGTSGYNEQFF. CDR3 in DNA: TGTGCCAGCAGTGAACGTTTCGGGACTAGCGGTTACAATGAGCAGTTCTTC.

Here the CDR3 DNA reads TGCGCCAGCATCATGACAGGCGGGAATGAGCAGTTCTTC. Protein: CASIMTGGNEQFF. V is TRBV5-1 and J is TRBJ2-1, with D tentatively TRBD1 (6 bases). Trimming left V 6 bases short and J 7 bases short, with 14 bases between. This CDR3 has 13 amino acids. Germline-derived CDR1 and CDR2 are SGHRS and YFSETQ.

The CDR3 protein is CASSMRDRDSQYF. The CDR3 DNA is TGTGCCAGCAGTATGCGGGACAGGGATTCGCAGTATTTT. The rearrangement uses TRBV6-5 and TRBJ2-3, with TRBD1 identical over 9 bases. The CDR3 runs to 13 residues. V lost 5 bases and J lost 10; bases outside the gene matches: 7. CDR1 is MNHEY and CDR2 is SVGAGI in the germline V gene.

The chain uses TRBV19 and TRBJ1-5, with unresolved D. The CDR3 runs 15 residues. Trimming shortened V by 2 bases and J by 0 bases, and 8 bases separated the two germline ends. CDR1 is LNHDA, CDR2 SQIVND, per germline (reference sequence). For the CDR3, the DNA is TGTGCCAGTAGTATAACGGGGATTAGCAATCAGCCCCAGCATTTT. Its translation is CASSITGISNQPQHF. The whole variable domain, filled in from reference TRBV19 and TRBJ1-5, reads DGGITQSPKYLFRKEGQNVTLSCEQNLNHDAMYWYRQDPGQGLRLIYYSQIVNDFQKGDIAEGYSVSREKKESFPLTVTSAQKNPTAFYLCASSITGISNQPQHFGDGTRLSIL.

A few counts support this clone. The V gene is TRBV19, the J gene TRBJ1-1; the D is unclear. The CDR3 runs to 15 residues. Between the trimmed V and J ends, which lost 3 bases and 0 bases, there was a span of 11 bases. Germline V gives CDR1 LNHDA, CDR2 SQIVND (reference sequence). The CDR3 protein is CASSIGVRLNTEAFF. CDR3 DNA: TGTGCCAGTAGTATCGGGGTCAGGCTGAACACTGAAGCTTTCTTT.

J is TRBJ1-5 and V is TRBV28; TRBD1 is a possible D gene (5 bases). The V gene lost 5 bases and the J gene lost 4 bases, with 9 bases spanning the gap. The CDR3 is 13 amino acids. The germline gives CDR1 MDHEN, CDR2 SYDVKM. The CDR3 DNA sequence: TGTGCCAGCAGTGCCCGGGGGAATCAGCCCCAGCATTTT. This sequence encodes CASSARGNQPQHF. Based on the CDR3 plus reference TRBV28 and TRBJ1-5, the full variable domain is DVKVTQSSRYLVKRTGEKVFLECVQDMDHENMFWYRQDPGLGLRLIYFSYDVKMKEKGDIPEGYSVSREKKERFSLILESASTNQTSMYLCASSARGNQPQHFGDGTRLSIL.

The rearrangement links TRBV30 to TRBJ2-7, with D perhaps matching TRBD2 (6 bases). The germline gives CDR1 GTSNPN, CDR2 SVGIG (reference sequence). V lost 3 bases and J 3 bases, leaving 9 bases between the germline ends. This CDR3 has 12 amino acids. In DNA form, the CDR3 reads TGTGCCTGGAGCCTAGCGATCTACGAGCAGTACTTC. As protein: CAWSLAIYEQYF.

In this sample, this clone turned up once. The rearrangement links TRBV6-5 to TRBJ2-3; TRBD1 matches at 7 bases. Germline V gives CDR1 MNHEY, CDR2 SVGAGI. The CDR3 is 14 amino acids. The V gene end was trimmed by 5 bases and the J gene end by 2 bases; junction bases not matched to a gene: 4. CDR3 residues: CASSTDRATDTQYF. The CDR3 DNA reads TGTGCCAGCAGTACCGACAGGGCCACAGATACGCAGTATTTT.

The sample holds one count of this clone. The conserved phenylalanine or tryptophan normally closing the CDR3 is absent here, so this likely arose from a read error. The chain uses TRBV5-1 and TRBJ2-7, with 11 bases matching TRBD2. The CDR3 is 15 amino acids. The germline gives CDR1 SGHRS, CDR2 YFSETQ. Trimming took 3 bases from V and 6 from J; bases not matched to a gene: 8. The CDR3: CASSSTSGSGLEQYL. In nucleotides, the CDR3 is TGCGCCAGCAGCTCCACTAGCGGGAGCGGCCTCGAGCAGTACCTC.

The chain recombines TRBV28 with TRBJ1-3, with a possible D match to TRBD1 (6 bases). The germline CDR1 and CDR2 sequences are MDHEN and SYDVKM. The CDR3 sequence is 16 residues long. Trimming left V 4 bases short and J 2 bases short, with 15 bases between. The CDR3 bases are TGTGCCAGCAGTTACCCTCTTGGGGGCCCTGGAAACACCATATATTTT. It is translated as CASSYPLGGPGNTIYF.

The J gene is TRBJ1-3, the V gene TRBV19, with D uncertain. CDR1 and CDR2 from the germline V gene are LNHDA and SQIVND (reference sequence). The CDR3 has 14 residues. V lost 5 bases, J lost 2 bases, and 10 bases lay in between. The CDR3: CASSPRDPGNTIYF. The CDR3 DNA reads as TGTGCCAGTAGTCCCCGCGATCCTGGAAACACCATATATTTT.

The chain recombines TRBV9 with TRBJ2-2, with a weak D call TRBD1 (5 bases). The CDR3 is 15 residues long. The ends were cut back, 0 bases at V and 5 bases at J, with 11 bases in the middle. Per germline, CDR1 SGDLS and CDR2 YYNGEE. The CDR3 sequence: CASSVEGRETGELFF. CDR3 DNA sequence: TGTGCCAGCAGCGTAGAGGGCAGGGAAACCGGGGAGCTGTTTTTT.

The chain joins TRBV19 to TRBJ1-1; D is possibly TRBD1 (6 bases). V lost 4 bases to trimming and J lost 3 bases, with 15 bases between them. Germline CDR1 reads LNHDA; CDR2 reads SQIVND (reference sequence). The CDR3 contains 15 residues. The CDR3, as DNA: TGTGCCAGTAGTAGGGGGCCCCTAGGGCACACTGAAGCTTTCTTT. Translated, it gives CASSRGPLGHTEAFF. The full variable domain, with the rest looked up from reference TRBV19 and TRBJ1-1, is DGGITQSPKYLFRKEGQNVTLSCEQNLNHDAMYWYRQDPGQGLRLIYYSQIVNDFQKGDIAEGYSVSREKKESFPLTVTSAQKNPTAFYLCASSRGPLGHTEAFFGQGTRLTVV.

This chain connects TRBV4-1 to TRBJ1-2; 7 positions match TRBD1. CDR1 MGHRA and CDR2 YSYEKL come from the germline V gene. The CDR3 has 15 residues. Trimming cost V 0 bases and J 1 base; bases outside gene matches: 2. The CDR3 protein is CASSQEGTVNYGYTF. The CDR3 DNA reads TGCGCCAGCAGCCAAGAGGGGACAGTTAACTATGGCTACACCTTC.

The chain has TRBV19 and TRBJ1-1; 7 bases match TRBD1. The CDR3 spans 13 residues. The V gene end was trimmed by 6 bases and the J gene end by 4 bases; junction bases not matched to a gene: 5. Germline CDR1 reads LNHDA; CDR2 reads SQIVND (reference sequence). The CDR3 reads CASRQGLSTEAFF. The CDR3 DNA follows: TGTGCCAGTAGACAGGGGTTGTCCACTGAAGCTTTCTTT.

The CDR3 nucleotides are TGTGCCAGCAGCTTAGCAGGGGGGACTAGCGGATACAATGAGCAGTTCTTC. Amino acids: CASSLAGGTSGYNEQFF. The V gene is TRBV7-9, the J gene TRBJ2-1, with TRBD2 matching 11 bases. This CDR3 comprises 17 residues. From germline, CDR1 is SEHNR and CDR2 FQNEAQ (reference sequence). V was clipped by 0 bases and J by 4 bases; unmatched bases: 5.

This clone is a singleton in its sample. This sequence joins TRBV30 and TRBJ2-1; TRBD1 agrees at 8 bases. Germline V gene lookup returns CDR1 GTSNPN and CDR2 SVGIG (reference sequence). The CDR3 consists of 14 residues. The trim removed 4 bases at V and 1 base at J, leaving 3 bases unmatched. The CDR3 here is CAWNRGVSYNEQFF. DNA for the CDR3: TGTGCCTGGAACAGGGGGGTATCCTACAATGAGCAGTTCTTC. The full variable domain, completed using reference TRBV30 and TRBJ2-1, is SQTIHQWPATLVQPVGSPLSLECTVEGTSNPNLYWYRQAAGRGLQLLFYSVGIGQISSEVPQNLSASRPQDRQFILSSKKLLLSDSGFYLCAWNRGVSYNEQFFGPGTRLTVL.

V usage is TRBV4-2 and J usage is TRBJ2-2; D perhaps matches TRBD2 (6 bases). The CDR3 spans 17 residues. V lost 1 base and J 6 bases, leaving 18 bases between the germline ends. Germline V gene lookup returns CDR1 LGHNA and CDR2 YNFKEQ. CDR3 loop: CASSQGTGLALAGELFF. CDR3 bases: TGTGCCAGCAGCCAAGGAACGGGGCTAGCGTTGGCCGGGGAGCTGTTTTTT.

The V call is TRBV28, the J call TRBJ1-2; no reliable D call. The CDR3 loop spans 13 amino acids. Germline V gene sequence: CDR1 MDHEN, CDR2 SYDVKM. Between the trimmed V and J ends, which lost 3 bases and 2 bases, there was a span of 7 bases. For the CDR3, the DNA is TGTGCCAGCAGTTTCCCCGGGAACTATGGCTACACCTTC. Protein product: CASSFPGNYGYTF.